The 11 T cell receptor beta chains below were found in one sample sequenced in a study of spatial heterogeneity in lung cancer (dated by TCRdb to between 2019 and 2020). Library preparation used 5' RACE. The sequencing machine was a NextSeq 500. TCRdb redid the processing of the public reads, applying fastp at Q25 and MiXCR, and retained in-frame beta chains. Rows are combined by CDR3 protein, so each entry shows the most common genes and DNA. For this sample there are 51,000 or so distinct CDR3 sequences; roughly 7% appear just once. Clones ranked in the top ten supply around 33% of the sample. Sample time point, as interpreted from the label and publication: blood at routine non-recurrence follow-up after resection. Without any cell sorting, TCR sequencing was performed on whole RNA extracted either from tumor and nontumor lung tissue or from cryopreserved PBMC samples. The specimen was PBMCs, collected at follow-up. Receptors originate from a female donor with early-stage non-small cell lung cancer.

The sample holds many counts of this clonotype. V gene TRBV5-5 combines with J gene TRBJ2-3; TRBD2 matches 7 bases. Per germline, CDR1 SGHKS and CDR2 YYEKEE (reference sequence). This CDR3 has 14 amino acids. Trimming removed 0 bases from V and 7 bases from J; junction bases left unmatched: 5. The CDR3 DNA follows: TGTGCCAGCAGCTTGGCCAGCGGGGATAATACGCAGTATTTT. Encoded protein: CASSLASGDNTQYF.

There are a few counts of this clonotype. The gene calls are TRBV10-2 and TRBJ2-3, with D unclear. CDR1 is WSHSY and CDR2 is SAAADI in the germline V gene. CDR3 length: 16 amino acids. The V end lost 6 bases, the J end lost 1 base, and 17 bases lay between the germline ends. CDR3 nucleotides: TGCGCCAGCAGGGATTCACTCGGATCGGGCACAGATACGCAGTATTTT. It yields the protein CASRDSLGSGTDTQYF.

This clonotype was detected ten times or more. The V gene is TRBV3-1, the J gene TRBJ1-2; D is possibly TRBD1 (5 bases). This CDR3 comprises 15 residues. Germline-derived CDR1 and CDR2 are LGHDT and YNNKEL (reference sequence). V gave up 3 bases and J gave up 4 bases, with 15 bases separating them. CDR3 DNA: TGTGCCAGCAGCCACGACTTCGACAGCCCCTATGGCTACACCTTC. Its protein is CASSHDFDSPYGYTF.

The chain is built from TRBV7-9 and TRBJ2-1; 7 nucleotides agree with TRBD1. CDR1 is SEHNR, CDR2 FQNEAQ, per germline (reference sequence). The length of the CDR3 is 15 residues. V dropped 3 bases and J dropped 6; count of bases not matched to a gene: 8. CDR3 amino acids: CASSFSGQLTNEQFF. In DNA form, the CDR3 reads TGTGCCAGCAGCTTCTCGGGACAGTTAACCAATGAGCAGTTCTTC. Drawing the rest from reference TRBV7-9 and TRBJ2-1, the complete variable domain is DTGVSQNPRHKITKRGQNVTFRCDPISEHNRLYWYRQTLGQGPEFLTYFQNEAQLEKSRLLSDRFSAERPKGSFSTLEIQRTEQGDSAMYLCASSFSGQLTNEQFFGPGTRLTVL.

This clonotype showed up many times. The DNA of the CDR3 is TGCGCCAGCAGCTGGGGACAGGGGGAAGAGCCCCAGCATTTT. Amino acids: CASSWGQGEEPQHF. The rearrangement joins TRBV5-1 to TRBJ1-5; 11 positions agree with TRBD1. The CDR3 contains 14 residues. CDR1 is SGHRS, CDR2 YFSETQ, per germline. J was trimmed by 8 bases and V by 3 bases; bases with no gene match: 4.

This clonotype was counted a few times. The chain employs TRBV3-1 and TRBJ1-4; perhaps TRBD1 as D (6 bases). Germline CDR1 is LGHDT and CDR2 is YNNKEL (reference sequence). The CDR3 covers 16 residues. V was trimmed by 1 base and J by 1 base, leaving 10 bases between them. The CDR3 loop reads CASSQGTARTNEKLFF. The CDR3 coding sequence is TGTGCCAGCAGCCAAGGGACAGCTAGAACTAATGAAAAACTGTTTTTT. Together with reference TRBV3-1 and TRBJ1-4, the CDR3 gives the full variable domain: DTAVSQTPKYLVTQMGNDKSIKCEQNLGHDTMYWYKQDSKKFLKIMFSYNNKELIINETVPNRFSPKSPDKAHLNLHINSLELGDSAVYFCASSQGTARTNEKLFFGSGTQLSVL.

The V call is TRBV28, the J call TRBJ2-3; no clear D. V was clipped by 4 bases and J by 1 base, with 3 bases between them. CDR1 and CDR2 from the germline V gene are MDHEN and SYDVKM. CDR3 length: 12 residues. CDR3 sequence reads: CASSSGTDTQYF. The CDR3 region has the DNA TGTGCCAGCAGTTCAGGCACAGATACGCAGTATTTT.

This clonotype was detected only a few times. The chain couples TRBV7-9 to TRBJ1-1, with a possible D match to TRBD1 (6 bases). The CDR3 contains 14 residues. V lost 4 bases to trimming and J lost 1 base, with 10 bases between them. Germline V CDR1 and CDR2: SEHNR, FQNEAQ (reference sequence). CDR3 sequence: CASSSMTGNTEAFF. CDR3 DNA: TGTGCCAGCAGCTCTATGACAGGGAACACTGAAGCTTTCTTT.

This clonotype was detected once. A much larger clone lies one base from this, so it may be a read error. The rearrangement uses TRBV27 and TRBJ2-5; 8 bases agree with TRBD2. CDR3 length equals 15 residues. Germline CDR1 and CDR2: MNHEY and SMNVEV (reference sequence). CDR3 residues: CANSLWTGGSETQYF. The CDR3, as DNA: TGTGCCAACAGTTTATGGACGGGGGGGAGTGAGACCCAGTACTTC.

The V call is TRBV14, the J call TRBJ1-1, with D unclear. V was clipped by 0 bases and J by 0 bases, with 2 bases between them. The CDR3 covers 13 residues. The V gene's germline CDR1 is SGHDN and CDR2 FVKESK. DNA of the CDR3: TGTGCCAGCAGCCAAGATATGAACACTGAAGCTTTCTTT. It encodes CASSQDMNTEAFF.

This clonotype was observed a handful of times. This chain uses TRBV7-2 with TRBJ2-1; D may be TRBD2 (6 bases). The CDR3 is 16 residues long. Germline V gene sequence: CDR1 SGHTA, CDR2 FQGNSA. The V end was cut by 5 bases, the J end by 0 bases, with 14 bases between. The CDR3 protein is CASSPRGGSSYNEQFF. The CDR3 bases are TGTGCCAGCAGCCCGCGGGGTGGAAGCTCCTACAATGAGCAGTTCTTC.